This T cell receptor (beta chain) comes out of a study of a mutant IDH1 vaccine in newly diagnosed glioma. For the study at large: Eight vaccinations reached patients in weeks 1, 3, 5, 7, 11, 15, 19 and 23. The treated population exhibited a male proportion of about 60%, a female proportion of approximately 38%, and a mean age of 40.4 years.

Note on this clone: Its antigen is as yet unknown.

TCRdb keeps only in-frame clones here, not all; method: immunoSEQ multiplex PCR. In the table there are about 38,000 clones, 75% to 80% of which are singletons. Time point denoted: week 5, during vaccination. Alongside topical imiquimod, each dose of vaccine comprised 300 ug of mutant IDH1 20-mer peptide. Germline V gene data show CDR1 as SNHLY and CDR2 as FYNNEI. V shed 5 bases and J 1 base; nucleotides not matched to a gene: 10. The CDR3 is 17 residues long. Sequences were derived from PBMCs, sampled from a glioma patient whose treatment included an IDH1 peptide vaccine. J is TRBJ1-2 and V is TRBV2, with 10 bases identical to TRBD1. The receptor was isolated from a man in his forties with glioma. Here the CDR3 reads CASSQGQGKGDNYGYTF. The DNA for the CDR3 is TGTGCCAGCAGTCAGGGACAGGGGAAGGGGGATAACTATGGCTACACCTTC.